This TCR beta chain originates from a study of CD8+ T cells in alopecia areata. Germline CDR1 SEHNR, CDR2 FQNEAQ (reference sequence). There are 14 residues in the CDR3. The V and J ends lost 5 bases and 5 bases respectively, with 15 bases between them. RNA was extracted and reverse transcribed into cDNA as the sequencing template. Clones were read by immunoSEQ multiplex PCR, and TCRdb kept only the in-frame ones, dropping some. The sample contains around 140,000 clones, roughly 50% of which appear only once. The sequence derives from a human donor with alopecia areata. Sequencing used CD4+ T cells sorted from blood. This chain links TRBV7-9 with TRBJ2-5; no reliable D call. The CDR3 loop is CASSPPEAPETQYF. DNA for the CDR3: TGTGCCAGCAGCCCCCCCGAGGCACCCGAGACCCAGTACTTC.